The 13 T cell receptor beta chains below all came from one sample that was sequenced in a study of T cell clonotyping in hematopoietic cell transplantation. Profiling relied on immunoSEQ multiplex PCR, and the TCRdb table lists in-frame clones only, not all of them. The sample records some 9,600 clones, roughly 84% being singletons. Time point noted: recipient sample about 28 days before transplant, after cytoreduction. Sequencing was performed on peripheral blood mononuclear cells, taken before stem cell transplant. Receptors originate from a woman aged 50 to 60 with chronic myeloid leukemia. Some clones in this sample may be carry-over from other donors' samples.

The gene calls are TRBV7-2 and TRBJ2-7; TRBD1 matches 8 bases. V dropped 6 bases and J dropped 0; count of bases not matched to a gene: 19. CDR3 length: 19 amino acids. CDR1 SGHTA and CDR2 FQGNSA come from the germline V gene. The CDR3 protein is CASSISPFRGPRGSYEQYF. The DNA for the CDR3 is TGTGCCAGCAGTATATCCCCCTTCAGGGGGCCTAGGGGCTCCTACGAGCAGTACTTC.

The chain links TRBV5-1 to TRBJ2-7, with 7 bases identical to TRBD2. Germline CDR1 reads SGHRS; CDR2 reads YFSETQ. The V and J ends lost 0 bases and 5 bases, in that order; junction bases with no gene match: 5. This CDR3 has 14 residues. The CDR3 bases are TGCGCCAGCAGCTTGGATGGGGGGGTGAACGAGCAGTACTTC. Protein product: CASSLDGGVNEQYF.

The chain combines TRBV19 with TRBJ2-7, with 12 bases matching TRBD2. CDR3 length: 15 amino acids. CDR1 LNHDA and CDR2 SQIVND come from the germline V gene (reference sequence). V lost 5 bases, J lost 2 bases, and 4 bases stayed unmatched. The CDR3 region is CASSLRTSGAYEQYF. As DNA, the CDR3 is TGTGCCAGTAGTCTCCGGACTAGCGGGGCCTACGAGCAGTACTTC.

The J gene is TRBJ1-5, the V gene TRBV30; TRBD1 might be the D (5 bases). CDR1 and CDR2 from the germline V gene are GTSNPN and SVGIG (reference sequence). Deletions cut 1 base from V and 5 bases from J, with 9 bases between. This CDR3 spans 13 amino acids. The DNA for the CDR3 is TGTGCCTGGAGTGGGGCGGGGGATCAGCCCCAGCATTTT. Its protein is CAWSGAGDQPQHF.

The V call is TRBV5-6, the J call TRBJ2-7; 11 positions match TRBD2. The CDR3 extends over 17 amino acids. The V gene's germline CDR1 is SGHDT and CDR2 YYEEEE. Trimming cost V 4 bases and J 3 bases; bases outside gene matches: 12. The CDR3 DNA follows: TGTGCCAGCAGCGCCCCAAGACTAGCGGGAAACCTCTACGAGCAGTACTTC. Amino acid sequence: CASSAPRLAGNLYEQYF.

CDR3 region: CASSPGQGVNEQYF. DNA for the CDR3: TGTGCCAGCAGCCCGGGTCAGGGGGTCAACGAGCAGTACTTC. The chain joins TRBV7-8 to TRBJ2-7; TRBD1 matches at 7 bases. Germline loops: CDR1 SGHVS, CDR2 FQNEAQ. V was pared by 5 bases and J by 5 bases, with 9 bases of the junction left unmatched. The CDR3 is 14 residues long.

Here the CDR3 reads CASSPSGRETQYF. Written as DNA, the CDR3 is TGTGCCAGCAGCCCCAGTGGCAGAGAGACCCAGTACTTC. The V call is TRBV7-2, the J call TRBJ2-5, with D hard to call. The length of the CDR3 is 13 residues. The germline V gene encodes CDR1 SGHTA and CDR2 FQGNSA. Trimming stripped 5 bases from V and 4 bases from J, with 11 bases between.

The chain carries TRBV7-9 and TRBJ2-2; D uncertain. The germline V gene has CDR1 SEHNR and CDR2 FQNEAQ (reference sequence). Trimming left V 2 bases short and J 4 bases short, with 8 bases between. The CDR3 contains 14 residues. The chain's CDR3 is CASSLSHPTGELFF. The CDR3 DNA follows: TGTGCCAGCAGCTTAAGCCACCCCACCGGGGAGCTGTTTTTT. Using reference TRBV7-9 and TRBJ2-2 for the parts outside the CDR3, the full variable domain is DTGVSQNPRHKITKRGQNVTFRCDPISEHNRLYWYRQTLGQGPEFLTYFQNEAQLEKSRLLSDRFSAERPKGSFSTLEIQRTEQGDSAMYLCASSLSHPTGELFFGEGSRLTVL.

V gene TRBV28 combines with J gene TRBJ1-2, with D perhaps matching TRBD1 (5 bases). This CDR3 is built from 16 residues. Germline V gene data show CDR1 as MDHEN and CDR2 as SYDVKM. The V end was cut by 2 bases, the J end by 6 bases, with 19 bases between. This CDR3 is CASSLREASQGNGYTF. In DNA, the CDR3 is TGTGCCAGCAGTTTACGGGAAGCATCCCAGGGCAATGGCTACACCTTC.

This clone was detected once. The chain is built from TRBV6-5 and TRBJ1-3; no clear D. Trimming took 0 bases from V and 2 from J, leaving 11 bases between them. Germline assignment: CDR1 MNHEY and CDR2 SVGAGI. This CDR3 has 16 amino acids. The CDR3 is CASSYSAGSTGNTIYF. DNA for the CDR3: TGTGCCAGCAGTTACTCCGCGGGGAGCACTGGAAACACCATATATTTT.

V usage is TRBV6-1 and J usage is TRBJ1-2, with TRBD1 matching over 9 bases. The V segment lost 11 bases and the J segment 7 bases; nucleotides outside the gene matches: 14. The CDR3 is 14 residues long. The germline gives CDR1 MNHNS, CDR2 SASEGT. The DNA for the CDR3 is TGTGCCGGGAGCCCCGACAGGGGGGTTGGTGGCTACACCTTC. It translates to CAGSPDRGVGGYTF.

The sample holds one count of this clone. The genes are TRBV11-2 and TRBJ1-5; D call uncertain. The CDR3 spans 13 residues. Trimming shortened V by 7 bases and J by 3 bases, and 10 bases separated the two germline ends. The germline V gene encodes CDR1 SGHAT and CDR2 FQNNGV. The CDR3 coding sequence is TGTGCCAGCACGGAAGGGAACAATCAGCCCCAGCATTTT. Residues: CASTEGNNQPQHF.

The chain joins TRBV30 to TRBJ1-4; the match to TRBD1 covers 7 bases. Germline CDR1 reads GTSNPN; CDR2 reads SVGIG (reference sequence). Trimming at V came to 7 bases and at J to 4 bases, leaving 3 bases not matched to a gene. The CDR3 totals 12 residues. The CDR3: CALDRNNEKLFF. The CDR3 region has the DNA TGTGCCTTGGACAGGAATAATGAAAAACTGTTTTTT. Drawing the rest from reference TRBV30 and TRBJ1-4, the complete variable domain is SQTIHQWPATLVQPVGSPLSLECTVEGTSNPNLYWYRQAAGRGLQLLFYSVGIGQISSEVPQNLSASRPQDRQFILSSKKLLLSDSGFYLCALDRNNEKLFFGSGTQLSVL.